The present entry profiles one TCR beta chain with its context. The antigen remains undetermined. Sequencing used immunoSEQ multiplex PCR; TCRdb keeps in-frame clones, though not all of them. The repertoire consists of 85,000 to 130,000 clones, with approximately 87% occurring once and the leading ten covering approximately 5%. These data belong to a study of T cell responses to AZD1222 COVID-19 vaccine. Overall study results and limits: White British people made up most donors, females outnumbered males, and clonal diversity was possibly underestimated. At baseline, seropositivity was found in only a handful of AZD1222 recipients. Regions 160-218 and 743-854 dominated among vaccine-associated CD4 TCRs spanning spike.

The sequence came from an adult in good health. This specimen was peripheral blood, taken on day 0 of AZD1222 vaccination.

Here the CDR3 reads CASTPGQDTQYF. The DNA for the CDR3 is TGCGCCAGTACCCCGGGACAAGATACGCAGTATTTT. This rearrangement joins TRBV5-1 to TRBJ2-3; possible D gene TRBD1, 6 bases. Germline V gene data show CDR1 as SGHRS and CDR2 as YFSETQ. The CDR3 sequence is 12 residues long. V lost 8 bases and J lost 5, with 12 bases in between.